Here is one T cell receptor (beta chain) with its context. V gave up 4 bases and J gave up 3 bases, with 7 bases separating them. Germline V gene data show CDR1 as SGHDT and CDR2 as YYEEEE. The CDR3 has 13 amino acids. The cohort comprised adults aged roughly 18 to 95 years residing in under 30 US areas. These data come from a study of blood T cell repertoires in COVID-19. Study context: The United States, Italy and Spain provided the acute and convalescent COVID-19 samples. Nucleic acid was either cDNA or gDNA, and it came from T cells, B-cell-depleted T cells, or PBMCs.

Methods used by the authors: From reference gene primer amplification, estimates of nucleated cell counts were derived. Profiling relied on immunoSEQ multiplex PCR, and the TCRdb table lists in-frame clones only, not all of them. That table furnishes V, J and clone size, whereas the DNA furnished D and trimming. The table has some 140,000 clones, more than 70% seen once. The specimen was PBMCs or T cells enriched from blood (not recorded which). This sequence joins TRBV5-6 and TRBJ1-4, with D possibly matching TRBD1 (5 bases). The sequence came from a man aged 35 to 55 with acute COVID-19. Written as DNA, the CDR3 is TGTGCCAGCAGCCAGGGCCCTAATGAAAAACTGTTTTTT. Translated, it gives CASSQGPNEKLFF. Filled out from reference TRBV5-6 and TRBJ1-4, the complete variable domain reads DAGVTQSPTHLIKTRGQQVTLRCSPKSGHDTVSWYQQALGQGPQFIFQYYEEEERQRGNFPDRFSGHQFPNYSSELNVNALLLGDSALYLCASSQGPNEKLFFGSGTQLSVL.